The source of this TCR beta chain is a study of response to subunit inactivated influenza vaccine. Findings and caveats of the study: Authors suggested seasonal influenza vaccinations each recruit few new T cells.

Each CDR3 protein gets one entry after TCRdb re-called the RT-PCR reads with MiXCR. The sample contains just over 300,000 distinct CDR3 sequences, 20% to 25% of which appear only once. This CDR3 has 15 amino acids. V shed 0 bases and J 6 bases; nucleotides not matched to a gene: 5. Per the germline V gene, CDR1 is LNHNV and CDR2 is YYDKDF (reference sequence). A remark on this clonotype: Its antigen remains unknown.

The V call is TRBV15, the J call TRBJ2-3, with 8 positions matching TRBD2. The clonotype originates from a man between 50 and 75 years old who received an inactivated influenza vaccine. The sequences come from PBMCs from blood, collected less than 22 months after vaccination. CDR3 in amino acids: CATSRDMTGGDTQYF. The CDR3 DNA follows: TGTGCCACCAGCAGAGATATGACGGGAGGGGATACGCAGTATTTT. Looking up the rest from reference TRBV15 and TRBJ2-3 gives the full variable domain: DAMVIQNPRYQVTQFGKPVTLSCSQTLNHNVMYWYQQKSSQAPKLLFHYYDKDFNNEADTPDNFQSRRPNTSFCFLDIRSPGLGDTAMYLCATSRDMTGGDTQYFGPGTRLTVL.